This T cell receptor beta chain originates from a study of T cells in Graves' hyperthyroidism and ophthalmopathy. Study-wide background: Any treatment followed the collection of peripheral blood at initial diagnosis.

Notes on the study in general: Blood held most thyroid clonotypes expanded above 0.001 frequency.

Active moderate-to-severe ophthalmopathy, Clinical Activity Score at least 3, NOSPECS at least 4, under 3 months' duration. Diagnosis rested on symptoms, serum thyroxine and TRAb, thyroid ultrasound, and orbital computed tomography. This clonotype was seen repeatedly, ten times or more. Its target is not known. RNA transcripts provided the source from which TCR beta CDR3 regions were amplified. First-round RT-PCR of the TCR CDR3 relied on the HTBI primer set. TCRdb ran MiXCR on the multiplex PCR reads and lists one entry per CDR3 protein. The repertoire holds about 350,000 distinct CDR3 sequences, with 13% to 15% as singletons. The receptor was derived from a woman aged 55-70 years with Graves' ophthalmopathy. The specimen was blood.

The CDR3 region has the DNA TGCAGTGCTGAGAGGGGACTAGCGGGCACAGATACGCAGTATTTT. This sequence encodes CSAERGLAGTDTQYF. The rearrangement links TRBV20-1 to TRBJ2-3; 11 bases fit TRBD2. Germline V gene sequence: CDR1 DFQATT, CDR2 SNEGSKA (reference sequence). V was pared by 5 bases and J by 1 base, with 5 bases of the junction left unmatched. The CDR3 runs 15 residues.